A selection of T cell receptor beta chains follows, all from one sample in a study of naive and memory T cell subsets. TCRdb reprocessed the 5' RACE reads via MiXCR and lists one record per CDR3 protein. The sample includes tens of thousands of distinct CDR3 sequences, under 8.5% seen only once; the top ten take around 9.6%. The receptor set was obtained from a male donor in good health. Both conserved end residues are part of each CDR3. Fields, in order: D gene, V gene, clone size, J gene, CDR3 protein, CDR3 DNA. The D gene is left open where the match is weak. Not every row has a clone size; where given, it reads once, few, many or a size class.

-	TRBV7-2	many	TRBJ1-4	CASSLAGSGGEKLFF	TGTGCCAGCAGTTTGGCAGGAAGCGGGGGTGAAAAACTGTTTTTT
TRBD1	TRBV12-3/TRBV12-4	few	TRBJ1-5	CASSLGDSIQPQHF	TGTGCCAGCAGTTTAGGGGACAGTATCCAGCCCCAGCATTTT
TRBD1	TRBV10-2	few	TRBJ2-1	CASGGQGDHYNEQFF	TGCGCCAGCGGGGGACAGGGGGACCACTACAATGAGCAGTTCTTC
TRBD1	TRBV12-3/TRBV12-4	-	TRBJ1-2	CASPPQGANGYTF	TGTGCCAGCCCCCCTCAGGGGGCGAATGGCTACACCTTC
TRBD1	TRBV6-2/TRBV6-3	-	TRBJ2-7	CASRRTGRSYEQYF	TGTGCCAGCAGAAGGACAGGGCGCTCCTACGAGCAGTACTTC
TRBD1	TRBV4-1	many	TRBJ1-3	CASSQDGGTGFSGNTIYF	TGCGCCAGCAGCCAAGATGGCGGGACAGGTTTCTCTGGAAACACCATATATTTT
TRBD2	TRBV5-8	many	TRBJ2-7	CASSVGTSGTYEQYF	TGTGCCAGCAGCGTGGGGACTAGCGGGACCTACGAGCAGTACTTC
TRBD2	TRBV7-8	many	TRBJ2-1	CASSQTWAGGENLRLGEQFF	TGTGCCAGCAGCCAGACCTGGGCGGGAGGGGAAAATCTACGGCTTGGTGAGCAGTTCTTC
-	TRBV7-9	-	TRBJ2-1	CASSSEQGVYNEQFF	TGTGCCAGCAGCTCGGAACAGGGTGTGTACAATGAGCAGTTCTTC
TRBD1	TRBV12-3/TRBV12-4	few	TRBJ1-1	CASSFGTGGSTEAFF	TGTGCCAGCAGTTTCGGGACAGGGGGGAGCACTGAAGCTTTCTTT
TRBD2	TRBV20-1	-	TRBJ2-5	CSARDPLAGGLQETQYF	TGCAGTGCTAGAGATCCCTTAGCGGGGGGACTACAAGAGACCCAGTACTTC
TRBD2	TRBV6-6	many	TRBJ2-2	CASSGLAGGDTGELFF	TGTGCCAGCAGTGGACTAGCGGGAGGAGACACCGGGGAGCTGTTTTTT
-	TRBV7-9	-	TRBJ1-1	CASSLEGGRGTEAFF	TGTGCCAGCAGCTTAGAAGGGGGGAGGGGGACTGAAGCTTTCTTT
-	TRBV7-2	few	TRBJ2-3	CASSFRLVSSTDTQYF	TGTGCCAGCAGCTTCCGACTAGTATCTAGCACAGATACGCAGTATTTT
TRBD2	TRBV25-1	-	TRBJ2-1	CASSDWGLAGGRNEQFF	TGTGCCAGCAGTGATTGGGGACTAGCGGGTGGACGCAATGAGCAGTTCTTC
TRBD2	TRBV5-4	few	TRBJ2-2	CASSPAGLETGELFF	TGTGCCAGCAGCCCGGCGGGACTAGAGACCGGGGAGCTGTTTTTT
TRBD2	TRBV5-1	many	TRBJ2-2	CASSLERTSGSSGTGELFF	TGCGCCAGCAGCTTGGAACGGACTAGCGGGAGTTCGGGGACCGGGGAGCTGTTTTTT
-	TRBV3-1	many	TRBJ1-4	CASSQEGGFNEKLFF	TGTGCCAGCAGCCAAGAAGGCGGGTTTAATGAAAAACTGTTTTTT